This T cell receptor beta chain emerged from a study of radiotherapy plus CTLA-4 blockade in lung cancer. Per the germline V gene, CDR1 is KGHSH and CDR2 is LQKENI. CDR3 length: 17 amino acids. V was clipped by 0 bases and J by 2 bases, with 13 bases between them. This clone was recorded only once. Method: immunoSEQ multiplex PCR; TCRdb's copy keeps in-frame clones and lacks some. The profile shows approximately 100,000 clones, approximately 85% of them singletons. The chain combines TRBV18 with TRBJ1-4; D is undetermined. The TCR sequence derives from a human donor with non-small cell lung cancer who had a partial response to radiotherapy plus ipilimumab. The sequences come from peripheral blood, collected from a patient treated with radiotherapy plus ipilimumab. The CDR3 DNA reads as TGTGCCAGCTCACCACCAAAACCGGTGGTCACTAATGAAAAACTGTTTTTT. Residues: CASSPPKPVVTNEKLFF.